Following are 21 T cell receptor beta chains from one sample sequenced in a study of cytomegalovirus exposure and HLA in healthy donors. The PCR had 60 Vbeta and 13 Jbeta primers. Data came from immunoSEQ multiplex PCR; TCRdb stores just in-frame clones and leaves some out. This sample yields under 200,000 clones, of which 65% to 80% are seen a single time; approximately 2.4% belongs to the top ten. Sequencing used PBMCs. These receptors came from a woman aged 40 to 50 in good health and CMV-seropositive.

V gene TRBV9 combines with J gene TRBJ1-2, with 7 bases lining up with TRBD1. The V and J ends lost 0 bases and 8 bases, in that order; junction bases with no gene match: 7. CDR3 size: 14 residues. Germline CDR1 SGDLS, CDR2 YYNGEE. The CDR3 DNA is TGTGCCAGCAGCGTAGGGGCAGGGGGAGAAGGCTACACCTTC. As protein: CASSVGAGGEGYTF.

This chain links TRBV9 with TRBJ1-2, with a tentative D call TRBD1 (5 bases). The germline gives CDR1 SGDLS, CDR2 YYNGEE. Deletions cut 5 bases from V and 1 base from J, with 12 bases between. The CDR3 runs 14 residues. In nucleotides, the CDR3 is TGTGCCAGCAGGGCAGGGTTAAATAACTATGGCTACACCTTC. Its translation: CASRAGLNNYGYTF.

The V gene is TRBV7-9, the J gene TRBJ2-1; TRBD1 matches at 9 bases. The trim removed 4 bases at V and 0 bases at J, leaving 10 bases unmatched. The CDR3 length is 18 residues. CDR1 is SEHNR, CDR2 FQNEAQ, per germline (reference sequence). The CDR3 region is CASSSGTGIAFSYNEQFF. Here the CDR3 DNA reads TGTGCCAGCAGCTCCGGGACAGGGATCGCCTTCTCCTACAATGAGCAGTTCTTC.

The chain joins TRBV4-2 to TRBJ2-5, with no clear D. Trimming left V 1 base short and J 5 bases short, with 11 bases between. This CDR3 contains 14 residues. CDR1 and CDR2 from the germline V gene are LGHNA and YNFKEQ. In DNA, the CDR3 is TGTGCCAGCAGCCAAGGATCAACCCGGGAGACCCAGTACTTC. Its protein is CASSQGSTRETQYF.

The chain carries TRBV28 and TRBJ1-2; 8 bases are shared with TRBD1. V trimming: 8 bases; J trimming: 3 bases; junction bases outside the gene matches: 2. The CDR3 is 12 residues long. CDR1 is MDHEN and CDR2 is SYDVKM in the germline V gene. In DNA, the CDR3 is TGTGCCAGCTCGGACAGGGACTATGGCTACACCTTC. Its protein is CASSDRDYGYTF.

V gene TRBV7-2 combines with J gene TRBJ1-6, with D perhaps TRBD1 (6 bases). The V gene's germline CDR1 is SGHTA and CDR2 FQGNSA. V dropped 5 bases and J dropped 13 bases, with 18 bases sitting between them. The CDR3 is 14 residues long. Here the CDR3 DNA reads TGTGCCAGCAGCCCAGGGCAGGGGCAGGGGCCCCTCCACTTT. The encoded protein is CASSPGQGQGPLHF.

This clone was seen more than once but under ten times. The gene calls are TRBV19 and TRBJ1-2; TRBD1 matches 8 bases. The junction had 14 bases not matched to a gene; V was cut back by 5 bases and J by 3 bases. Germline-derived CDR1 and CDR2 are LNHDA and SQIVND (reference sequence). This CDR3 is built from 17 residues. This chain's CDR3 is CASSLPPGGNKDYGYTF. The CDR3 DNA is TGTGCCAGTAGTCTCCCTCCAGGGGGCAATAAGGACTATGGCTACACCTTC. Variable domain in full (rest from reference TRBV19 and TRBJ1-2): DGGITQSPKYLFRKEGQNVTLSCEQNLNHDAMYWYRQDPGQGLRLIYYSQIVNDFQKGDIAEGYSVSREKKESFPLTVTSAQKNPTAFYLCASSLPPGGNKDYGYTFGSGTRLTVV.

The V call is TRBV5-1, the J call TRBJ2-7, with TRBD2 identical over 11 bases. J lost 7 bases, V lost 0 bases, and 12 bases had no gene match. The V gene's germline CDR1 is SGHRS and CDR2 YFSETQ. The CDR3 consists of 17 residues. CDR3 DNA: TGCGCCAGCAGCTTGGCCGATGGACTAGCGGGCATTCGGGAGCAGTACTTC. It is translated as CASSLADGLAGIREQYF.

This chain joins TRBV7-9 and TRBJ1-2, with 12 bases that match TRBD1. CDR3 length: 15 residues. Germline CDR1 SEHNR, CDR2 FQNEAQ (reference sequence). V lost 6 bases and J lost 7; bases outside the gene matches: 9. CDR3 sequence (DNA): TGTGCCAGCAGGCACCGAGGGGACAGGGGGCTTGGCTACACCTTC. It specifies CASRHRGDRGLGYTF.

The chain has TRBV11-2 and TRBJ2-1; TRBD2 aligns across 11 bases. This CDR3 region has 17 residues. The trim removed 2 bases at V and 9 bases at J, leaving 12 bases unmatched. The germline V gene has CDR1 SGHAT and CDR2 FQNNGV. CDR3 amino acids: CASSLLYSGGATFEQFF. The CDR3 nucleotides are TGTGCCAGCAGCTTATTATATAGCGGGGGGGCGACTTTTGAGCAGTTCTTC.

The V and J genes are TRBV19 and TRBJ1-2; D is undetermined. In germline, CDR1 is LNHDA, CDR2 SQIVND (reference sequence). Deletions cut 7 bases from V and 7 bases from J, with 19 bases between. The CDR3 covers 14 residues. The CDR3 bases are TGTGCCAGTAAGCCTGGCCGCGGGCATATTGGCTACACCTTC. This codes for CASKPGRGHIGYTF.

V and J are TRBV5-4 and TRBJ2-5; 7 bases agree with TRBD2. The CDR3 spans 19 residues. Losses at the gene ends were 0 bases for V and 4 bases for J; bases not matched to a gene: 18. Per germline, CDR1 SGHNT and CDR2 YYREEE (reference sequence). CDR3 residues: CASSLAKGSGVVGRETQYF. Written as DNA, the CDR3 is TGTGCCAGCAGCTTGGCCAAAGGGAGCGGGGTCGTAGGTAGAGAGACCCAGTACTTC.

The table lists this clone with a count of one. V gene TRBV19 combines with J gene TRBJ2-3; 7 bases line up with TRBD2. Germline CDR1 LNHDA, CDR2 SQIVND (reference sequence). The CDR3 extends over 15 amino acids. V was pared by 4 bases and J by 0 bases, with 4 bases of the junction left unmatched. The CDR3 bases are TGTGCCAGTAGTACGGGGGGAATAAGCACAGATACGCAGTATTTT. Its translation is CASSTGGISTDTQYF.

The V call is TRBV9, the J call TRBJ2-1; 7 bases agree with TRBD2. The trim removed 0 bases at V and 5 bases at J, leaving 11 bases unmatched. The germline gives CDR1 SGDLS, CDR2 YYNGEE. This CDR3 spans 17 amino acids. The CDR3 nucleotides are TGTGCCAGCAGCGTAGGGGCGGGGCGGGAGAGAAACAATGAGCAGTTCTTC. Protein sequence: CASSVGAGRERNNEQFF.

The rearrangement uses TRBV5-1 and TRBJ2-6; 7 bases map to TRBD2. The CDR3 spans 16 residues. Germline V gives CDR1 SGHRS, CDR2 YFSETQ. Germline trimming cut 4 bases from V and 4 bases from J; bases unmatched to any gene: 8. The CDR3 is CASSPAGGDGANVLTF. CDR3 sequence (DNA): TGCGCCAGCAGCCCAGCTGGGGGGGACGGGGCCAACGTCCTGACTTTC.

The CDR3 nucleotides are TGTGCCAGCAGCCAGGATAAGCGCCGCATAACCTTC. Its protein product is CASSQDKRRITF. The chain employs TRBV14 and TRBJ1-2; D uncertain. The CDR3 covers 12 residues. Germline V gene data show CDR1 as SGHDN and CDR2 as FVKESK. V lost 3 bases and J lost 14, with 16 bases in between.

The chain couples TRBV4-3 to TRBJ1-6, with 9 bases matching TRBD1. Germline lookup yields CDR1 LGHNA and CDR2 YSLEER. The CDR3 contains 15 residues. Losses at the gene ends were 2 bases for V and 8 bases for J; bases not matched to a gene: 4. CDR3 nucleotides: TGCGCCAGCAGCCAATCACGGGACAGGGATTCACCCCTCCACTTT. Encoded protein: CASSQSRDRDSPLHF.

The chain joins TRBV29-1 to TRBJ2-5; perhaps TRBD1 as D (6 bases). The J call is in doubt because the DNA end fits TRBJ2-7 better. Looked up from germline, CDR1 is SQVTM and CDR2 is ANQGSEA. The CDR3 has 14 residues. The CDR3: CSVELGASSYEQYF. Written as DNA, the CDR3 is TGCAGCGTTGAACTGGGGGCAAGCTCCTACGAGCAGTACTTC.

This clone occurred once. This chain connects TRBV2 to TRBJ1-2; 8 bases line up with TRBD1. The CDR3 is 15 residues long. Unmatched junction bases numbered 12, after V lost 4 bases and J lost 8 bases. The germline V gene has CDR1 SNHLY and CDR2 FYNNEI. The DNA for the CDR3 is TGTGCCAGCAGTGTTGGCAGGGGGCTGATAGGGGGCTACACCTTC. Translation: CASSVGRGLIGGYTF. The variable domain in full, completed from reference TRBV2 and TRBJ1-2, reads EPEVTQTPSHQVTQMGQEVILRCVPISNHLYFYWYRQILGQKVEFLVSFYNNEISEKSEIFDDQFSVERPDGSNFTLKIRSTKLEDSAMYFCASSVGRGLIGGYTFGSGTRLTVV.

This chain links TRBV9 with TRBJ2-1; 12 bases align to TRBD2. This CDR3 is 17 amino acids long. Germline-derived CDR1 and CDR2 are SGDLS and YYNGEE. V lost 1 base, J lost 5 bases, and 7 bases stayed unmatched. CDR3 in DNA: TGTGCCAGCAGCGTAAACCCTAGCGGGGGGGCAGACAATGAGCAGTTCTTC. The encoded protein is CASSVNPSGGADNEQFF.

The chain is built from TRBV9 and TRBJ2-7, with 10 bases matching TRBD1. The CDR3 consists of 14 residues. V lost 3 bases to trimming and J lost 1 base; unmatched junction nucleotides: 1. CDR1 SGDLS and CDR2 YYNGEE come from the germline V gene. The CDR3 reads CASSEDRGSYEQYF. In DNA form, the CDR3 reads TGTGCCAGCAGCGAGGACAGGGGGTCCTACGAGCAGTACTTC.